Below are 27 T cell receptor beta chains sequenced from a single sample in a study of blood T cell repertoires in COVID-19. Some clones are missing from TCRdb's copy, which holds only in-frame ones; the method was immunoSEQ multiplex PCR. The table lists over 85,000 clones, 84% of them singletons, with about 10% in the top ten. The source material was peripheral blood. These receptors came from a man aged 40-55 years with active or convalescent COVID-19.

This CDR3 is CASTEQKNTEAFF. In nucleotides, the CDR3 is TGTGCCAGCACGGAACAGAAGAACACTGAAGCTTTCTTT. The V and J genes are TRBV10-3 and TRBJ1-1, with no clear D. This CDR3 spans 13 amino acids. Per germline, CDR1 ENHRY and CDR2 SYGVKD. V lost 10 bases and J lost 1, with 13 bases in between.

The chain employs TRBV9 and TRBJ2-3; 12 nucleotides agree with TRBD2. The V gene's germline CDR1 is SGDLS and CDR2 YYNGEE. This CDR3 spans 16 amino acids. The junction had 2 bases not matched to a gene; V was cut back by 2 bases and J by 1 base. CDR3 bases: TGTGCCAGCAGCGTCCGACTAGCGGGGGGCACAGATACGCAGTATTTT. It codes for CASSVRLAGGTDTQYF.

The V gene is TRBV6-2 or TRBV6-3, the J gene TRBJ2-4, with 16 positions matching TRBD2. The trim removed 0 bases at V and 1 base at J, leaving 6 bases unmatched. Germline V gene sequence: CDR1 MNHEY, CDR2 SVGEGT. CDR3 length: 20 amino acids. The CDR3 nucleotides are TGTGCCAGCAGTTACTCAGGGACTAGCGGGGGGGCCAGGGCCAAAAACATTCAGTACTTC. Residues: CASSYSGTSGGARAKNIQYF.

The J gene is TRBJ1-5, the V gene TRBV18; 7 bases are shared with TRBD1. The germline V gene encodes CDR1 KGHSH and CDR2 LQKENI. The CDR3 is 14 amino acids. The V and J ends lost 6 bases and 7 bases, in that order; junction bases with no gene match: 9. The CDR3 DNA sequence: TGTGCCAGCTCTACAGACAGGGTAGGACAGCCCCAGCATTTT. The encoded protein is CASSTDRVGQPQHF.

The rearrangement uses TRBV7-3 and TRBJ2-2; D is perhaps TRBD1 (6 bases). This CDR3 is built from 14 residues. Germline loops: CDR1 SGHTA, CDR2 FQGTGA. The V end lost 5 bases, the J end lost 7 bases, and 14 bases lay between the germline ends. The CDR3 sequence: CASSRTGIGGELFF. The DNA of the CDR3 is TGTGCCAGCAGCAGAACAGGGATCGGCGGGGAGCTGTTTTTT.

This chain joins TRBV7-2 and TRBJ2-7, with D perhaps TRBD1 (5 bases). This CDR3 is built from 12 residues. The germline V and J ends were trimmed by 6 bases and 4 bases, with 10 bases remaining between them. Looked up from germline, CDR1 is SGHTA and CDR2 is FQGNSA. The CDR3 protein is CASRGTGYEQYF. DNA for the CDR3: TGTGCCAGCAGGGGTACAGGTTACGAGCAGTACTTC.

CDR3 DNA sequence: TGTGCCAGCAGTTACGGCATCCAAGAGACCCAGTACTTC. It is translated as CASSYGIQETQYF. The rearrangement joins TRBV6-2 or TRBV6-3 to TRBJ2-5; D not resolved. Germline CDR1 MNHEY, CDR2 SVGEGT. The V end lost 2 bases, the J end lost 1 base, and 5 bases lay between the germline ends. The CDR3 runs to 13 residues.

The chain couples TRBV12-5 to TRBJ2-7; D call uncertain. Trimming removed 6 bases at V and 6 bases at J, with 9 bases between. Per the germline V gene, CDR1 is LGHNT and CDR2 is FRNRAP. The CDR3 runs to 11 residues. This chain's CDR3 is CASGLLAEQYF. The CDR3 region has the DNA TGTGCTAGTGGCCTTCTGGCCGAGCAGTACTTC.

The chain has TRBV5-1 and TRBJ2-3; TRBD2 matches 7 bases. The trim removed 2 bases at V and 0 bases at J, leaving 3 bases unmatched. CDR1 SGHRS and CDR2 YFSETQ come from the germline V gene. The CDR3 is 15 amino acids. CDR3 region: CASSLGGGSTDTQYF. The DNA for the CDR3 is TGCGCCAGCAGCTTAGGCGGGGGTAGCACAGATACGCAGTATTTT.

The genes are TRBV29-1 and TRBJ2-7, with 9 nucleotides matching TRBD1. J gave up 2 bases and V 7 bases, and 9 bases lay outside the gene matches. This CDR3 region has 14 residues. Germline loops: CDR1 SQVTM, CDR2 ANQGSEA. As DNA, the CDR3 is TGCAGCGGTGCCGGGACAGGGACACCCTACGAGCAGTACTTC. This encodes CSGAGTGTPYEQYF.

The chain carries TRBV3-1 (or the pseudogene TRBV3-2) and TRBJ2-1; TRBD2 agrees at 7 bases. The V segment lost 2 bases and the J segment 0 bases; nucleotides outside the gene matches: 4. CDR3 length equals 16 residues. Germline V CDR1 and CDR2: LGHDT, YNNKEL (reference sequence). The CDR3 coding sequence is TGTGCCAGCAGCCAACTAGCGGCACCCTCCTACAATGAGCAGTTCTTC. Translated, it gives CASSQLAAPSYNEQFF.

The chain employs TRBV6-5 and TRBJ1-1; tentative D call: TRBD1 (5 bases). The CDR3 contains 12 residues. Germline assignment: CDR1 MNHEY and CDR2 SVGAGI. Trimming took 5 bases from V and 11 from J, leaving 15 bases between them. CDR3 sequence reads: CASSTDASGAFF. The CDR3 bases are TGTGCCAGCAGTACCGACGCGTCAGGGGCTTTCTTT.

The chain is built from TRBV7-9 and TRBJ1-1; D ambiguous. Germline CDR1 reads SEHNR; CDR2 reads FQNEAQ (reference sequence). The CDR3 contains 11 residues. Trimming left V 6 bases short and J 5 bases short, with 7 bases between. This CDR3 reads CASSVETEAFF. CDR3 sequence (DNA): TGTGCCAGCAGTGTTGAGACTGAAGCTTTCTTT.

The chain is built from TRBV9 and TRBJ1-6, with a weak D call TRBD1 (5 bases). V was clipped by 4 bases and J by 8 bases, with 10 bases between them. CDR1 and CDR2 from the germline V gene are SGDLS and YYNGEE. The CDR3 length is 13 residues. The CDR3 protein is CASSPDRDSPLHF. As DNA, the CDR3 is TGTGCCAGCAGCCCCGACAGAGATTCACCCCTCCACTTT. Filled out from reference TRBV9 and TRBJ1-6, the complete variable domain reads DSGVTQTPKHLITATGQRVTLRCSPRSGDLSVYWYQQSLDQGLQFLIQYYNGEERAKGNILERFSAQQFPDLHSELNLSSLELGDSALYFCASSPDRDSPLHFGNGTRLTVT.

The rearrangement joins TRBV14 to TRBJ1-4; tentatively, D is TRBD1 (5 bases). The CDR3 is 14 residues long. The germline V gene has CDR1 SGHDN and CDR2 FVKESK. Trimming took 1 base from V and 7 from J, leaving 10 bases between them. DNA of the CDR3: TGTGCCAGCAGCCAAGCCAGGGTCGGTGAAAAACTGTTTTTT. Translation: CASSQARVGEKLFF.

V is TRBV7-6 and J is TRBJ2-2, with TRBD2 identical over 7 bases. Germline assignment: CDR1 SGHVS and CDR2 FNYEAQ. There are 17 residues in the CDR3. The V and J ends lost 1 base and 0 bases, in that order; junction bases with no gene match: 5. CDR3 region: CASSLEAGTTNTGELFF. In DNA, the CDR3 is TGTGCCAGCAGCTTAGAAGCCGGGACTACGAACACCGGGGAGCTGTTTTTT.

CDR3: CAWSSTGRYRMNTEAFF. CDR3 coding DNA: TGTGCCTGGAGCTCTACCGGGAGATATAGGATGAACACTGAAGCTTTCTTT. The chain uses TRBV30 and TRBJ1-1; no firm D call. The length of the CDR3 is 17 residues. Germline V gives CDR1 GTSNPN, CDR2 SVGIG (reference sequence). The germline V and J ends were trimmed by 3 bases and 0 bases, with 20 bases remaining between them.

DNA of the CDR3: TGTGCCAGCAGCCCCCGGACCGTCAGAGGGGGGGAACTGTTTTTT. This gives the protein CASSPRTVRGGELFF. This chain joins TRBV14 and TRBJ1-4; tentatively, D is TRBD1 (6 bases). V dropped 4 bases and J dropped 12 bases, with 21 bases sitting between them. The CDR3 length is 15 residues. Germline V gene data show CDR1 as SGHDN and CDR2 as FVKESK.

This chain connects TRBV12-5 to TRBJ2-1; TRBD2 matches at 11 bases. J lost 7 bases, V lost 1 base, and 9 bases had no gene match. The CDR3 covers 17 residues. Germline loops: CDR1 LGHNT, CDR2 FRNRAP. The CDR3 sequence is CASGLGGLAGGANEQFF. CDR3 bases: TGTGCTAGTGGTTTGGGTGGGCTAGCGGGGGGCGCGAATGAGCAGTTCTTC.

Only a few counts were recorded for this clone. V is TRBV7-3 and J is TRBJ2-7; 9 positions match TRBD1. V lost 2 bases, J lost 5 bases, and 7 bases stayed unmatched. The CDR3 is 15 residues long. The germline V gene has CDR1 SGHTA and CDR2 FQGTGA. Written as DNA, the CDR3 is TGTGCCAGCAGCTTACAAGGGACAGGGAAGGACGAGCAGTACTTC. This codes for CASSLQGTGKDEQYF.

A few counts support this clone. This chain connects TRBV30 to TRBJ1-2; the D gene is possibly TRBD1 (5 bases). The CDR3 is 14 residues long. In germline, CDR1 is GTSNPN, CDR2 SVGIG (reference sequence). Trimming shortened V by 5 bases and J by 4 bases, and 17 bases separated the two germline ends. The CDR3 here is CAWHREGTGYGYTF. Here the CDR3 DNA reads TGTGCCTGGCACCGAGAGGGGACTGGCTATGGCTACACCTTC.

This clone has a single count. V is TRBV2 and J is TRBJ1-2; 9 bases align to TRBD1. CDR1 and CDR2 from the germline V gene are SNHLY and FYNNEI. The V gene end was trimmed by 5 bases and the J gene end by 8 bases; junction bases not matched to a gene: 6. This CDR3 contains 13 residues. CDR3 DNA: TGTGCCAGCAGTAAAACAGGGGGCGGAGGCTACACCTTC. Protein product: CASSKTGGGGYTF.

The chain employs TRBV6-5 and TRBJ1-1; D is possibly TRBD1 (5 bases). V lost 0 bases and J 6 bases, leaving 11 bases between the germline ends. Germline loops: CDR1 MNHEY, CDR2 SVGAGI. The CDR3 is 14 residues long. CDR3 region: CASSYSIRGAEAFF. The CDR3 bases are TGTGCCAGCAGTTACTCGATCCGGGGGGCTGAAGCTTTCTTT.

The chain carries TRBV30 and TRBJ1-1; D possibly corresponds to TRBD1 (5 bases). CDR1 is GTSNPN, CDR2 SVGIG, per germline (reference sequence). This CDR3 spans 12 amino acids. Trimming shortened V by 2 bases and J by 14 bases, and 18 bases separated the two germline ends. The chain's CDR3 is CAWSSGHPTSFF. CDR3 in DNA: TGTGCCTGGAGTTCCGGACATCCAACTTCATTCTTT. The full variable domain, in which reference TRBV30 and TRBJ1-1 provide the parts outside the CDR3, is SQTIHQWPATLVQPVGSPLSLECTVEGTSNPNLYWYRQAAGRGLQLLFYSVGIGQISSEVPQNLSASRPQDRQFILSSKKLLLSDSGFYLCAWSSGHPTSFFGQGTRLTVV.

The chain links TRBV2 to TRBJ2-7; 8 nucleotides agree with TRBD1. This CDR3 contains 14 residues. Germline trimming cut 9 bases from V and 0 bases from J; bases unmatched to any gene: 7. The germline gives CDR1 SNHLY, CDR2 FYNNEI. CDR3 DNA: TGTGCCAGTCTACCACAGGGGGGCTCCTACGAGCAGTACTTC. Encoded protein: CASLPQGGSYEQYF.

J is TRBJ2-5 and V is TRBV7-9; tentative D call: TRBD2 (6 bases). Trimming removed 5 bases from V and 4 bases from J, with 17 bases in between. Germline CDR1 and CDR2: SEHNR and FQNEAQ (reference sequence). The CDR3 is 15 amino acids. The CDR3 spells CASSLVGGDGETQYF. DNA for the CDR3: TGTGCCAGCAGCCTCGTGGGAGGTGATGGAGAGACCCAGTACTTC.

The chain uses TRBV25-1 and TRBJ1-2, with 7 bases matching TRBD1. Trimming cost V 6 bases and J 5 bases; bases outside gene matches: 6. The germline V gene encodes CDR1 MGHDK and CDR2 SYGVNS. This CDR3 has 13 amino acids. The CDR3 sequence is CASSLGTVYGYTF. In DNA form, the CDR3 reads TGTGCCAGCAGCCTCGGGACAGTTTATGGCTACACCTTC.